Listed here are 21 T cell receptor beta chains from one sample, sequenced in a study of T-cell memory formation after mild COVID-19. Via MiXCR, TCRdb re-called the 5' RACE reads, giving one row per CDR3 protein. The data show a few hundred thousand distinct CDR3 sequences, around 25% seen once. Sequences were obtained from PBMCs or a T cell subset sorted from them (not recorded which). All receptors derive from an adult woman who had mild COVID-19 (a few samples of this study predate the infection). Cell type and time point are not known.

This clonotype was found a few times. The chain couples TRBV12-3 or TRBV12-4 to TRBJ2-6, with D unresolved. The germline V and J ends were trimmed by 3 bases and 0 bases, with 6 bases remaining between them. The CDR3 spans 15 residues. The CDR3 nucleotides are TGTGCCAGCAGTTTCCTGGCCTCTGGGGCCAACGTCCTGACTTTC. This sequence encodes CASSFLASGANVLTF.

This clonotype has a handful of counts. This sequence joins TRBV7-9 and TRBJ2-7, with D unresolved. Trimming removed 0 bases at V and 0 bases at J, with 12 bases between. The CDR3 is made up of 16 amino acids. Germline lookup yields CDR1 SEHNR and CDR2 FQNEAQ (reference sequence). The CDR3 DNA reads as TGTGCCAGCAGCTTAGCCGCCGACTGGAGCTCCTACGAGCAGTACTTC. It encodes CASSLAADWSSYEQYF.

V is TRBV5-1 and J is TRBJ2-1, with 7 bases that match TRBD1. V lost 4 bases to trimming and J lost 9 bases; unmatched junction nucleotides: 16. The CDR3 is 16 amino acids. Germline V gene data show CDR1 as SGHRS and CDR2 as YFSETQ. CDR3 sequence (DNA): TGCGCCAGCAGCCTAACTATACTGACAGGGAGTGCTGAGCAGTTCTTC. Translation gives CASSLTILTGSAEQFF.

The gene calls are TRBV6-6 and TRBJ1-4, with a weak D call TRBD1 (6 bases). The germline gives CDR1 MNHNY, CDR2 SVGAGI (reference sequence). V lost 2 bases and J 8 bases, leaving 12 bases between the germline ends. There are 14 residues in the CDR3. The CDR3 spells CASSYMGAGEKLFF. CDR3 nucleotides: TGTGCCAGCAGTTACATGGGGGCGGGGGAAAAACTGTTTTTT.

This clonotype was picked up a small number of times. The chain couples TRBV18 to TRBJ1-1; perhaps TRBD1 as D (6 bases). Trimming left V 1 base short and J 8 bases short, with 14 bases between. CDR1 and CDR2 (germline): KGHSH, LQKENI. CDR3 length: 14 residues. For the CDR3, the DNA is TGTGCCAGCTCACCACTTAGGGAAGACAGGGAAGCTTTCTTT. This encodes CASSPLREDREAFF.

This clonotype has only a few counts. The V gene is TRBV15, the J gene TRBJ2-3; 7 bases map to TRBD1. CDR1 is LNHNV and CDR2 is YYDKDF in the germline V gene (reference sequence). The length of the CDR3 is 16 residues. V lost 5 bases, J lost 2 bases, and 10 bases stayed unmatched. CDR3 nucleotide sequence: TGTGCCACCAGCGATTCGGGGACAGCCCTCACAGATACGCAGTATTTT. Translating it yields CATSDSGTALTDTQYF.

The CDR3 nucleotides read TGTGCCAGCAGCCCTCTTCCGGGACTAGCGGGGGGATTCACAGATACGCAGTATTTT. This encodes CASSPLPGLAGGFTDTQYF. The chain couples TRBV14 to TRBJ2-3, with TRBD2 identical over 15 bases. V shed 4 bases, J shed 2 bases, and the junction held 10 bases outside the gene matches. This CDR3 region has 19 residues. CDR1 SGHDN and CDR2 FVKESK come from the germline V gene.

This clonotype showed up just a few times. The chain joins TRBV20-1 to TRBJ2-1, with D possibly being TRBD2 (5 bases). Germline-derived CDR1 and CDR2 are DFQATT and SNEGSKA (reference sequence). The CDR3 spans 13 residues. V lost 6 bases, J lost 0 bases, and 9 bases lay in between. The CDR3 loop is CSAAGSSYNEQFF. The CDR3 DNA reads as TGCAGTGCGGCGGGCAGCTCCTACAATGAGCAGTTCTTC.

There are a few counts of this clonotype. The CDR3 sequence is CASSSRDFRNSPLHF. CDR3 nucleotides: TGTGCCAGCAGCTCGCGGGACTTCCGCAATTCACCCCTCCACTTT. The chain has TRBV7-9 and TRBJ1-6, with D possibly matching TRBD1 (5 bases). V was pared by 4 bases and J by 7 bases, with 14 bases between. The V gene's germline CDR1 is SEHNR and CDR2 FQNEAQ (reference sequence). This CDR3 contains 15 residues. Together with reference TRBV7-9 and TRBJ1-6, the CDR3 gives the full variable domain: DTGVSQNPRHKITKRGQNVTFRCDPISEHNRLYWYRQTLGQGPEFLTYFQNEAQLEKSRLLSDRFSAERPKGSFSTLEIQRTEQGDSAMYLCASSSRDFRNSPLHFGNGTRLTVT.

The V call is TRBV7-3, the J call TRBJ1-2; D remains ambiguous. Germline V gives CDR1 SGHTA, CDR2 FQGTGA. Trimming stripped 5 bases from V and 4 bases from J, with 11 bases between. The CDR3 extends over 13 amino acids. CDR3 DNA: TGTGCCAGCAGCCGGGGTGTTGGCTATGGCTACACCTTC. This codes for CASSRGVGYGYTF.

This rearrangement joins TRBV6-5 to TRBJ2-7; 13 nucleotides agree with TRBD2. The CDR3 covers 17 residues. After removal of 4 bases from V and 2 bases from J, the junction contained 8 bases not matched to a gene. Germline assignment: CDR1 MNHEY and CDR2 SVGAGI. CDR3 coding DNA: TGTGCCAGCAGTTTCTCCGGGACTAGCGGGAATACCTACGAGCAGTACTTC. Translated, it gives CASSFSGTSGNTYEQYF.

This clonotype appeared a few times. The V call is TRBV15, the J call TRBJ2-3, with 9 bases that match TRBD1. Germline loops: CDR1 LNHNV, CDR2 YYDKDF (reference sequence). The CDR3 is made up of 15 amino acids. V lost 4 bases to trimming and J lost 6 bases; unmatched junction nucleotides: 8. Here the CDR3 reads CATSNRQGGIDTQYF. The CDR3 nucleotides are TGTGCCACCAGCAACAGACAGGGGGGTATTGATACGCAGTATTTT. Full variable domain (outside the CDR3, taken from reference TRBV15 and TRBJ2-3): DAMVIQNPRYQVTQFGKPVTLSCSQTLNHNVMYWYQQKSSQAPKLLFHYYDKDFNNEADTPDNFQSRRPNTSFCFLDIRSPGLGDTAMYLCATSNRQGGIDTQYFGPGTRLTVL.

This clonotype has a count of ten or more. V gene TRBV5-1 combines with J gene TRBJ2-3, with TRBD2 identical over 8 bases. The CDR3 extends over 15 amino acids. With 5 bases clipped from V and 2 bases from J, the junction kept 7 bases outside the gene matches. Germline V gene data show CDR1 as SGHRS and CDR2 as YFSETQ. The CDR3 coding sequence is TGCGCCAGCAGACTACAGCGGGGGAACACAGATACGCAGTATTTT. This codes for CASRLQRGNTDTQYF.

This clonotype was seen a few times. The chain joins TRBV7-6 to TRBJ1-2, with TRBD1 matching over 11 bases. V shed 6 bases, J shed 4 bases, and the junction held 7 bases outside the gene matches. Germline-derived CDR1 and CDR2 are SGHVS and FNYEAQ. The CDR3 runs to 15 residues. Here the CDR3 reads CASSARTGGVYGYTF. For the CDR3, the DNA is TGTGCCAGCAGTGCGCGGACAGGGGGCGTCTATGGCTACACCTTC.

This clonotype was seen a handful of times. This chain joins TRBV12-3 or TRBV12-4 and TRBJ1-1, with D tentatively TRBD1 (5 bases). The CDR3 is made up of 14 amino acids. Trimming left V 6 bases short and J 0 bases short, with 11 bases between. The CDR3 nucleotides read TGTGCCAGCAGACCCCAGGACATGAACACTGAAGCTTTCTTT. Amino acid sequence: CASRPQDMNTEAFF.

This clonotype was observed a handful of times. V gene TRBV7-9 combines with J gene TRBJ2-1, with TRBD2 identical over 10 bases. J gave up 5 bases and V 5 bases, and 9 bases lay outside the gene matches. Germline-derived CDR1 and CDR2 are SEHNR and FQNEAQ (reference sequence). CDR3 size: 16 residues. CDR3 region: CASSILAGEWNNEQFF. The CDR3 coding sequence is TGTGCCAGCAGCATTCTAGCGGGAGAATGGAACAATGAGCAGTTCTTC.

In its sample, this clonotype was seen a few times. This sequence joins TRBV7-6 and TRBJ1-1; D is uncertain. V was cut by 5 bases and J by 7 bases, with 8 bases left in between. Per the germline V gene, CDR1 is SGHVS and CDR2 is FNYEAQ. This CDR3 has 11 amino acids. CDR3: CASSASDEAFF. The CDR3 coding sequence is TGTGCCAGCAGCGCCAGCGATGAAGCTTTCTTT.

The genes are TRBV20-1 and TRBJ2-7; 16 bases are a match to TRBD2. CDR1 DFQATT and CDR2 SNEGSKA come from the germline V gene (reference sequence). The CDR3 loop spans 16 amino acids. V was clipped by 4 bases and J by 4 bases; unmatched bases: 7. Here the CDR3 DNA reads TGCAGTGCTACGGGACTAGCGGGAGGGCCGAGATACGAGCAGTACTTC. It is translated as CSATGLAGGPRYEQYF.

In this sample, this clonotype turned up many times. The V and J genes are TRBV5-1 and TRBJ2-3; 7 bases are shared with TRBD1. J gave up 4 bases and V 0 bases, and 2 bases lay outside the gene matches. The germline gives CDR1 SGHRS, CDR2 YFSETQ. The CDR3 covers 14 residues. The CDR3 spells CASSLGQGSDTQYF. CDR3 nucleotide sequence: TGCGCCAGCAGCTTGGGACAGGGTTCAGATACGCAGTATTTT. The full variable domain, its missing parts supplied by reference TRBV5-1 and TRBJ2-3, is KAGVTQTPRYLIKTRGQQVTLSCSPISGHRSVSWYQQTPGQGLQFLFEYFSETQRNKGNFPGRFSGRQFSNSRSEMNVSTLELGDSALYLCASSLGQGSDTQYFGPGTRLTVL.

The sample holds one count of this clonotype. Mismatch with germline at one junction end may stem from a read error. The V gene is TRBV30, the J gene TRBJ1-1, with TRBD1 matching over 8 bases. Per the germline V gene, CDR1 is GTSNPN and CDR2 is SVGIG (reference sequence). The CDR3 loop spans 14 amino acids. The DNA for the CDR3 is TGTGCATGGAGTCTCGTCAGGGGGCTCGCTGAAGCTTTCTTT. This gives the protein CAWSLVRGLAEAFF.

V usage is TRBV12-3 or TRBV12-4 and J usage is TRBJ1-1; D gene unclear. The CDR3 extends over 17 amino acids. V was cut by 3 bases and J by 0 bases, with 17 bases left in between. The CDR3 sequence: CASSFTPLGPMNTEAFF. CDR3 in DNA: TGTGCCAGCAGTTTCACCCCCCTGGGCCCGATGAACACTGAAGCTTTCTTT.